The 2 T cell receptor beta chains below come from one sample, sequenced in a study of CD8 T cells in Susac syndrome. RNA totalling about 0.45 to 1 ug underwent reverse transcription with random hexamers. TCRdb recomputed calls from the immunoSEQ multiplex PCR reads with MiXCR, one row per CDR3 protein. The table records some 450,000 distinct CDR3 sequences, about 85% of them present only once. The sample comprised CD8+ T cells from PBMCs. The receptor set was obtained from a human donor with multiple sclerosis.

This clonotype was observed once. The rearrangement uses TRBV20-1 and TRBJ2-7, with 13 positions matching TRBD2. Germline values: CDR1 DFQATT, CDR2 SNEGSKA (reference sequence). This CDR3 has 14 residues. J was trimmed by 6 bases and V by 7 bases; bases with no gene match: 9. This chain's CDR3 is CSGQTSGGFPEQYF. CDR3 coding DNA: TGCAGTGGCCAGACTAGCGGGGGGTTCCCCGAGCAGTACTTC.

This chain connects TRBV10-2 to TRBJ1-1; the D gene is possibly TRBD1 (5 bases). This CDR3 has 13 residues. Per the germline V gene, CDR1 is WSHSY and CDR2 is SAAADI. V was trimmed by 1 base and J by 4 bases, leaving 7 bases between them. CDR3 loop: CASSEWDGTEAFF. The CDR3 coding sequence is TGCGCCAGCAGTGAGTGGGACGGCACTGAAGCTTTCTTT.